This TCR beta chain appears in the sequencing data of a study of blood T cell repertoires in COVID-19. The protocol was immunoSEQ multiplex PCR, while the TCRdb copy is restricted to in-frame clones and leaves out a portion. This table holds 250,000 to 300,000 clones, around nine tenths found once. In terms of age and location, participants ranged from roughly 18 to 90 years and lived in fewer than 30 US areas. Allocation to cohorts depended on clinical history reported by the participants. Trimming pared 0 bases from V and 7 bases from J, leaving 10 bases between. The CDR3 spans 14 residues. Germline V gene data show CDR1 as SGHKS and CDR2 as YYEKEE (reference sequence).

The J gene is TRBJ2-2, the V gene TRBV5-5; D is unresolved. The sequence came from a woman in her fifties or sixties who had been exposed to COVID-19. The sequenced sample was PBMCs or T cells enriched from blood (not recorded which). The DNA for the CDR3 is TGTGCCAGCAGCTTGGTCGTTTTACACGGGGAGCTGTTTTTT. This encodes CASSLVVLHGELFF.